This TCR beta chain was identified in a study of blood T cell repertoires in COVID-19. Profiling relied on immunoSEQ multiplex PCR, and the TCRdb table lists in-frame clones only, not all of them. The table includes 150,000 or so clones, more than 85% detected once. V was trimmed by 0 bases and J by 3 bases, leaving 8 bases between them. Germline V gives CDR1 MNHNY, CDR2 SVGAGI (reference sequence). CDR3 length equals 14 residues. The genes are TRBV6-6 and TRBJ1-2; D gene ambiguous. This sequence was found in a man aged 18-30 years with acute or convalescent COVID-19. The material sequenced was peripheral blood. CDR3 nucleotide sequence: TGTGCCAGCAGTTACTCGAGCGCTGACTATGGCTACACCTTC. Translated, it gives CASSYSSADYGYTF.